A selection of T cell receptor beta chains follows, all from one sample in a study of T cell clonotyping in hematopoietic cell transplantation. Sequenced by immunoSEQ multiplex PCR; TCRdb stores in-frame clones only, minus some. The profile shows roughly 13,000 clones, around 90% of them singletons. Source: PBMCs, taken 100 days after allogeneic stem cell transplant. The source is a female patient aged 50-60 years who had an allogeneic stem cell transplant from an unrelated donor, so the T cells may come from the graft donor. Some clones in this sample may be carry-over from other donors' samples. Each CDR3 is given with its conserved first and last residue. A D gene is named only where the DNA matches it firmly. For some rows the clone size is stated as once, few or many, or as a class when expanded; others skip it.

TRBJ1-1	.	TRBD1	TRBV6-6	CASSYSRTGNTEAFF	TGTGCCAGCAGTTACTCCCGGACAGGGAACACTGAAGCTTTCTTT
TRBJ2-3	.	.	TRBV21-1	CASLGTPNF	TGTGCCAGCTTAGGGACACCGAATTTT
TRBJ1-1	.	.	TRBV6-5	CASSTVENTEAFF	TGTGCCAGCAGTACAGTGGAGAACACTGAAGCTTTCTTT
TRBJ1-6	.	.	TRBV4-2	CASSQGRNGNSPLHF	TGTGCCAGCAGCCAAGGCAGGAACGGTAATTCACCCCTCCACTTT
TRBJ1-5	.	TRBD1	TRBV30	CAWSVTGSNQPQHF	TGTGCCTGGAGTGTGACAGGGTCGAATCAGCCCCAGCATTTT
TRBJ1-2	.	.	TRBV5-1	CASSLGGAQGYGYTF	TGCGCCAGCAGCCTCGGGGGGGCGCAGGGCTATGGCTACACCTTC
TRBJ1-1	.	.	TRBV19	CASRQGGENTEAFF	TGTGCCAGTAGACAAGGGGGGGAGAACACTGAAGCTTTCTTT
TRBJ1-1	.	TRBD1	TRBV5-4	CASSSPGQGFTEAFF	TGTGCCAGCAGCTCTCCGGGACAGGGGTTTACTGAAGCTTTCTTT
TRBJ2-7	.	.	TRBV30	CAWSATTLTYEQYF	TGTGCCTGGAGTGCGACTACCTTGACCTACGAGCAGTACTTC
TRBJ2-7	once	TRBD2	TRBV7-2	CASSLYAGGPYEQYF	TGTGCCAGCAGCTTATATGCGGGAGGGCCGTACGAGCAGTACTTC
TRBJ1-6	.	.	TRBV9	CASSAGTGNSPLHF	TGTGCCAGCAGCGCCGGGACGGGGAATTCACCCCTCCACTTT
TRBJ2-7	.	TRBD1	TRBV5-4	CASSSRGQGRAWPYEQYF	TGTGCCAGCAGCTCAAGGGGACAGGGGAGAGCTTGGCCCTACGAGCAGTACTTC
TRBJ1-1	.	.	TRBV11-2	CASSLAPGLNTEAFF	TGTGCCAGCAGCTTAGCTCCAGGGTTGAACACTGAAGCTTTCTTT
TRBJ2-3	once	TRBD2	TRBV4-1	CASSQPRGVGTPADF	TGCGCCAGCAGCCAACCCCGGGGGGTTGGGACTCCTGCAGATTTT
TRBJ1-2	.	.	TRBV30	CAWTKAGVKDGYTF	TGTGCCTGGACCAAGGCTGGGGTTAAGGATGGCTACACCTTC
TRBJ2-7	.	TRBD2	TRBV27	CASSQRLAGGRPYEQYF	TGTGCCAGCAGTCAAAGACTAGCGGGAGGGCGTCCCTACGAGCAGTACTTC
TRBJ1-4	few	.	TRBV19	CASNLGGAGKLFF	TGTGCCAGTAACTTAGGAGGGGCCGGAAAACTGTTTTTT
TRBJ1-1	.	.	TRBV2	CASERQRDTEAFF	TGTGCCAGCGAACGGCAGAGGGACACTGAAGCTTTCTTT
TRBJ1-3	.	.	TRBV2	CASSEVGSGNTIYF	TGTGCCAGCAGTGAAGTGGGTTCTGGAAACACCATATATTTT
TRBJ2-2	.	TRBD2	TRBV5-1	CASSLLSGSSTGELFF	TGCGCCAGCAGCTTGCTAAGCGGGAGCAGCACCGGGGAGCTGTTTTTT
TRBJ2-7	.	.	TRBV5-4	CASSRGVDEQYF	TGTGCCAGCAGCAGGGGGGTGGACGAGCAGTACTTC
TRBJ2-7	.	TRBD2	TRBV15	CATSKGRREGLSYEQYF	TGTGCCACCAGCAAGGGCCGGCGGGAGGGCCTGTCCTACGAGCAGTACTTC
TRBJ1-6	.	.	TRBV5-1	CASSLAFGGLPYNSPLHF	TGCGCCAGCAGCTTGGCGTTCGGAGGTTTGCCCTATAATTCACCCCTCCACTTT
TRBJ1-2	.	TRBD1	TRBV7-9	CASSLVITGALNYGYTF	TGTGCCAGCAGCTTAGTAATCACAGGGGCTCTTAACTATGGCTACACCTTC
TRBJ1-1	.	.	TRBV7-8	CASSPAGRRTEAFF	TGTGCCAGCAGCCCAGCGGGGAGAAGGACTGAAGCTTTCTTT
TRBJ1-2	.	TRBD1	TRBV30	CAWGQGQNYGYTF	TGTGCCTGGGGACAGGGACAGAACTATGGCTACACCTTC
TRBJ1-5	.	.	TRBV9	CASSAHTNQPQHF	TGTGCCAGCAGCGCCCATACAAATCAGCCCCAGCATTTT
TRBJ2-1	.	TRBD2	TRBV7-3	CASSSQPIGTSGYNEQFF	TGTGCCAGCAGCTCACAACCGATAGGGACTAGCGGATACAATGAGCAGTTCTTC
TRBJ2-5	.	.	TRBV7-9	CALRPQGFETQYF	TGTGCACTCCGACCGCAGGGGTTTGAGACCCAGTACTTC
TRBJ1-5	.	.	TRBV30	CAWSSATEHQPQHF	TGTGCCTGGAGTTCGGCCACGGAGCATCAGCCCCAGCATTTT
TRBJ2-7	.	.	TRBV27	CASSPQRWYSYEQYF	TGTGCCAGCAGTCCCCAGCGTTGGTACTCCTACGAGCAGTACTTC
TRBJ2-2	.	TRBD2	TRBV7-2	CASSLGRGGQGGELFF	TGTGCCAGCAGCTTAGGGCGGGGGGGCCAGGGCGGGGAGCTGTTTTTT
TRBJ2-2	.	TRBD1	TRBV10-2	CASSTGGVGELFF	TGCGCCAGTTCCACAGGGGGAGTCGGGGAGCTGTTTTTT
TRBJ2-3	.	.	TRBV29-1	CSVDRKPDTQYF	TGCAGCGTTGACAGGAAACCAGATACGCAGTATTTT
TRBJ1-1	.	TRBD1	TRBV6-1	CASKRDRGGTEAFF	TGTGCCAGCAAACGGGACAGGGGGGGGACTGAAGCTTTCTTT
TRBJ1-2	.	.	TRBV4-2	CASSQGSYSYGYTF	TGTGCCAGCAGCCAGGGGTCTTACTCCTATGGCTACACCTTC
TRBJ2-7	.	.	TRBV7-2	CASSQGPAYEQYF	TGTGCCAGCAGCCAAGGGCCCGCCTACGAGCAGTACTTC
TRBJ2-3	.	TRBD2	TRBV28	CASHLTAGGTDTQYF	TGTGCCAGCCACCTCACCGCGGGGGGCACAGATACGCAGTATTTT
TRBJ2-7	.	.	TRBV7-9	CASSFNGGNEQYF	TGTGCCAGCAGCTTTAACGGAGGGAACGAGCAGTACTTC
TRBJ2-5	.	.	TRBV2	CASSFLGGLKTQYF	TGTGCCAGCAGTTTCCTTGGGGGGTTAAAGACCCAGTACTTC
TRBJ2-7	.	.	TRBV6-8	CASSQTDTHYEQYF	TGTGCCAGCAGTCAAACTGACACCCACTACGAGCAGTACTTC
TRBJ2-7	.	.	TRBV2	CASSVEGTSYEQYF	TGTGCCAGCAGTGTCGAGGGGACTTCCTACGAGCAGTACTTC